This TCR beta chain was captured by sequencing in a study of Graves' ophthalmopathy and Graves' hyperthyroidism. Study at large: Peripheral blood sampling occurred at initial diagnosis, before any treatment.

Enrollment excluded any patients with other autoimmune diseases, uncontrolled infections, pregnancy or lactation. Germline V CDR1 and CDR2: MNHNS, SASEGT. J was trimmed by 1 base and V by 7 bases; bases with no gene match: 12. The CDR3 has 17 amino acids. The sequenced template was RNA, covering the TCR beta CDR3 region. RT-PCR was first run with HTBI primers, then multiplex PCR in a second round. TCRdb called the multiplex PCR reads again in MiXCR, with one record for every CDR3 protein. The sample includes under 200,000 distinct CDR3 sequences, about 40% of them seen just once. This TCR came from a woman in her forties with Graves' ophthalmopathy. This chain links TRBV6-1 with TRBJ2-5; 10 bases match TRBD1. Sequenced material: peripheral blood. The CDR3 here is CASTPSTGGRGQETQYF. DNA of the CDR3: TGTGCCAGCACCCCCTCGACAGGGGGCCGGGGCCAAGAGACCCAGTACTTC.